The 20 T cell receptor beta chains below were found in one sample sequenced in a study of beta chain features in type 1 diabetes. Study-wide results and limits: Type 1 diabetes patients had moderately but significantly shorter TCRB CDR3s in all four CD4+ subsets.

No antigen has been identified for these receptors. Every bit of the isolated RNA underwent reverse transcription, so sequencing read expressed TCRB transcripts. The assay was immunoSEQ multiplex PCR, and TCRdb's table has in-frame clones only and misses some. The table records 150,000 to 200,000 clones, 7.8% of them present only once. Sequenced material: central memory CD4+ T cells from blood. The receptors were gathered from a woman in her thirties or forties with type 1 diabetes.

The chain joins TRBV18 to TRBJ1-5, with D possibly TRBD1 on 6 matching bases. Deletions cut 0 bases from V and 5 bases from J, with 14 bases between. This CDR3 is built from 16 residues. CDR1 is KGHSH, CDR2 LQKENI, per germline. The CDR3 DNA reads TGTGCCAGCTCACCACCGGGACAACAGTTCGATCAGCCCCAGCATTTT. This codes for CASSPPGQQFDQPQHF.

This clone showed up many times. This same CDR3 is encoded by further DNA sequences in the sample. The CDR3 loop is CASRTGVQETQYF. CDR3 coding DNA: TGTGCCAGCAGGACAGGGGTCCAAGAGACCCAGTACTTC. The chain uses TRBV2 and TRBJ2-5; 8 bases agree with TRBD1. With 6 bases clipped from V and 1 base from J, the junction kept 1 base outside the gene matches. The CDR3 runs 13 residues. Germline V gene sequence: CDR1 SNHLY, CDR2 FYNNEI.

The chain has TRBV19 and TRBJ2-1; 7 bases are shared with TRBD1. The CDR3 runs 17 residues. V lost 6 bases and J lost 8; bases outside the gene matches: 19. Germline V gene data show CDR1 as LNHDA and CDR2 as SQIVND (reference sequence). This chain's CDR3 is CASRPYRGAAPNDEQFF. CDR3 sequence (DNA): TGTGCCAGTAGGCCCTACAGGGGAGCGGCCCCAAACGATGAGCAGTTCTTC.

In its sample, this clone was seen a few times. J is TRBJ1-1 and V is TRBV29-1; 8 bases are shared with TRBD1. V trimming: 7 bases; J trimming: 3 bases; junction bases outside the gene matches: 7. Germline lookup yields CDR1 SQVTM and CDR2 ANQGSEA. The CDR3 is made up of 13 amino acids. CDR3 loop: CSGTGNGDTEAFF. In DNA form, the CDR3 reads TGCAGCGGGACAGGGAACGGGGACACTGAAGCTTTCTTT. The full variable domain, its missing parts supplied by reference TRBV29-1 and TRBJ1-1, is SAVISQKPSRDICQRGTSLTIQCQVDSQVTMMFWYRQQPGQSLTLIATANQGSEATYESGFVIDKFPISRPNLTFSTLTVSNMSPEDSSIYLCSGTGNGDTEAFFGQGTRLTVV.

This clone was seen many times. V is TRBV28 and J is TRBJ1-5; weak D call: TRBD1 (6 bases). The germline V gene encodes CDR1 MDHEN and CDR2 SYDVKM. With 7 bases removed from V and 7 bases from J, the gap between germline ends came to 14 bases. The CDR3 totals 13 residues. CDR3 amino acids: CASISQGRQPQHF. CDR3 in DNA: TGTGCCAGCATCTCACAGGGTCGACAGCCCCAGCATTTT.

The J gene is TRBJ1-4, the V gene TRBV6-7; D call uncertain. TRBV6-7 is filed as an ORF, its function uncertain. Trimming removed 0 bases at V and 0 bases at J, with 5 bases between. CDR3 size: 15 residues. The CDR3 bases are TGTGCCAGCAGTTACTCGAGTGCAACTAATGAAAAACTGTTTTTT. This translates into CASSYSSATNEKLFF.

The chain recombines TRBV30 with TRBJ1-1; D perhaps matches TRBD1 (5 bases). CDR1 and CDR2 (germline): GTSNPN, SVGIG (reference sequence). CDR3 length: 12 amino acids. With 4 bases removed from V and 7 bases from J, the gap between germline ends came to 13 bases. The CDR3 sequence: CAWNPGKGEAFF. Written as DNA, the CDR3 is TGTGCCTGGAACCCAGGGAAGGGTGAAGCTTTCTTT.

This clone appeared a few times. The CDR3 nucleotides read TGTGCCTGGAGGGATGGACAGCTGACTTATGGCTACACCTTC. Encoded protein: CAWRDGQLTYGYTF. The rearrangement uses TRBV30 and TRBJ1-2, with D perhaps matching TRBD1 (6 bases). CDR1 is GTSNPN, CDR2 SVGIG, per germline (reference sequence). Trimming took 3 bases from V and 5 from J, leaving 16 bases between them. The CDR3 loop spans 14 amino acids.

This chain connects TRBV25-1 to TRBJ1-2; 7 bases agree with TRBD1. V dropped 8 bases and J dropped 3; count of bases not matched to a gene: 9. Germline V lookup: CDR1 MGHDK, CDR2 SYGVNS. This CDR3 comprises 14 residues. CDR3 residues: CASQFGGGDYGYTF. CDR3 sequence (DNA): TGTGCCAGCCAGTTCGGAGGGGGCGACTATGGCTACACCTTC.

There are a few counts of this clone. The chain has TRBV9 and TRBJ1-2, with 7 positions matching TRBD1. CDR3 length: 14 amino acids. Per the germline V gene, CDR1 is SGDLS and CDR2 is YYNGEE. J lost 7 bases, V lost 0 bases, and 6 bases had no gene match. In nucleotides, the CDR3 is TGTGCCAGCAGCGTAGCGACAGGGACTGGTGGCTACACCTTC. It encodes CASSVATGTGGYTF.

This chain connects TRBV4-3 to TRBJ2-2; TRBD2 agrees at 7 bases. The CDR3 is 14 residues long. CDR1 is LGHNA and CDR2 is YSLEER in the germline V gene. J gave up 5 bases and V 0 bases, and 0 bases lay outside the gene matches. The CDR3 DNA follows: TGCGCCAGCAGCCAAGAGGGAGGGACCGGGGAGCTGTTTTTT. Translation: CASSQEGGTGELFF.

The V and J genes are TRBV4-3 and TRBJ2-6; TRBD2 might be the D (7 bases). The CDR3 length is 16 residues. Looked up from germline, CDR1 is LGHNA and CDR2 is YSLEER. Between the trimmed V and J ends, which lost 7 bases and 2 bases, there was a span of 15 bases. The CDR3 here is CASTLRGRAGANVLTF. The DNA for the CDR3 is TGCGCCAGCACCTTAAGGGGGAGGGCTGGGGCCAACGTCCTGACTTTC.

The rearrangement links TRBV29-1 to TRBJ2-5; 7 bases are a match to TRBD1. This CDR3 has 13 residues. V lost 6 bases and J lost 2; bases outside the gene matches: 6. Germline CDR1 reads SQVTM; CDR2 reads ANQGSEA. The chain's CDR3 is CSVGQEIQETQYF. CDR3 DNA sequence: TGCAGCGTCGGACAGGAGATACAAGAGACCCAGTACTTC.

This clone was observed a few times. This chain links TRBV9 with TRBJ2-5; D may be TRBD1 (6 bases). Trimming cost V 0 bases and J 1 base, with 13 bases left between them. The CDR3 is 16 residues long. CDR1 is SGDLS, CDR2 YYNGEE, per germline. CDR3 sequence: CASSVGRTAIQETQYF. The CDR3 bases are TGTGCCAGCAGCGTAGGAAGGACAGCCATCCAAGAGACCCAGTACTTC.

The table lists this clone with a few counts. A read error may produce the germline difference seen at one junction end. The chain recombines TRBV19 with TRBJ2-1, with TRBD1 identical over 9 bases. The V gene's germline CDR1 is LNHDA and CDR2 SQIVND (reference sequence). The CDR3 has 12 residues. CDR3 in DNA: TGTGCCACTAGTGACAGGGGGAATGAGCAGTTCTTC. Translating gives CATSDRGNEQFF.

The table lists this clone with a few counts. The CDR3 here is CASNLGQVRDGYTF. In DNA, the CDR3 is TGTGCCAGTAACCTCGGACAGGTCAGGGATGGCTACACCTTC. J is TRBJ1-2 and V is TRBV19; 7 bases fit TRBD1. The junction had 11 bases not matched to a gene; V was cut back by 7 bases and J by 6 bases. This CDR3 is built from 14 residues. Germline V gene sequence: CDR1 LNHDA, CDR2 SQIVND (reference sequence). The full variable domain, completed using reference TRBV19 and TRBJ1-2, is DGGITQSPKYLFRKEGQNVTLSCEQNLNHDAMYWYRQDPGQGLRLIYYSQIVNDFQKGDIAEGYSVSREKKESFPLTVTSAQKNPTAFYLCASNLGQVRDGYTFGSGTRLTVV.

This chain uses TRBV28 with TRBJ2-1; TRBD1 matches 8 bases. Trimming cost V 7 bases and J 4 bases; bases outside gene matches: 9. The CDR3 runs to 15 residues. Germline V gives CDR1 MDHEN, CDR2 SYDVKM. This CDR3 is CASTPGQGAYNEQFF. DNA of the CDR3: TGTGCCAGCACCCCTGGGCAGGGGGCATACAATGAGCAGTTCTTC.

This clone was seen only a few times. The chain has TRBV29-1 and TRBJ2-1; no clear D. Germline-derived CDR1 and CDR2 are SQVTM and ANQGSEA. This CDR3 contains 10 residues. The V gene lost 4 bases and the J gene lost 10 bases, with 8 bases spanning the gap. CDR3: CSVGKQEQFF. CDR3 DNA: TGCAGCGTTGGAAAACAAGAGCAGTTCTTC.

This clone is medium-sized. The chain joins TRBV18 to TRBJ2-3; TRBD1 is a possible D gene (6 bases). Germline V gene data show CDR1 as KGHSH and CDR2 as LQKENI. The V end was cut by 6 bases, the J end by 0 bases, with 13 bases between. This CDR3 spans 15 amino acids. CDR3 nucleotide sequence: TGTGCCAGCTCGGGAACGGACAGAAGCACAGATACGCAGTATTTT. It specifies CASSGTDRSTDTQYF.

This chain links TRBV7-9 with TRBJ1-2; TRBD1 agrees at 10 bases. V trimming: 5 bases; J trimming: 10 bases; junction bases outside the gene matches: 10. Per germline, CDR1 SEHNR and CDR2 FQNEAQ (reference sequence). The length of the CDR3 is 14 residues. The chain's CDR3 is CASSRPGTGEDYTF. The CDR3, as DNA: TGTGCCAGCAGCCGTCCCGGGACAGGGGAGGACTACACCTTC.